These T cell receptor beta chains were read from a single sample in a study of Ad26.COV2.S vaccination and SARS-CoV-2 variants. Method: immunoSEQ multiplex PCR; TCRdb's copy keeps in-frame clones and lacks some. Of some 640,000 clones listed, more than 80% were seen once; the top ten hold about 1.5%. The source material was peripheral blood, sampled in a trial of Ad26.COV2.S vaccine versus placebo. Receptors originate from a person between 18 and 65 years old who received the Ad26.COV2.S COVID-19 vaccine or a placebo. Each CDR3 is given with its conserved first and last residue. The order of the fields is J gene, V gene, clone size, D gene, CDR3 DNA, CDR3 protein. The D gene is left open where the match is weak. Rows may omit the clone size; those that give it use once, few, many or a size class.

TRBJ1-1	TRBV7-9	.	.	TGTGCCAGCAGCCCCGGACTGGGGGCTTTCTTT	CASSPGLGAFF
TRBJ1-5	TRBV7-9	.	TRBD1	TGTGCCAGCAGCTTAGGGACAGGGGGCGTTGGAGGGAGTCAGCCCCAGCATTTT	CASSLGTGGVGGSQPQHF
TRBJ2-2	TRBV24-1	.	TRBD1	TGTGCCACAAGGACAGGCTTGACCGGGGAGCTGTTTTTT	CATRTGLTGELFF
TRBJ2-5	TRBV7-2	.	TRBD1	TGTGCCAGCAGCTTCGGACAGGGACAAGAGACCCAGTACTTC	CASSFGQGQETQYF
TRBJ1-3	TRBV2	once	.	TGTGCCAGCAGAGAACAGAGTTACTCTGGAAACACCATATATTTT	CASREQSYSGNTIYF
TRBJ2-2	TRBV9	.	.	TGTGCCAGCAGCGCGCTCGGAGGGGGGCTATACACCGGGGAGCTGTTTTTT	CASSALGGGLYTGELFF
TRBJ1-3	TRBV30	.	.	TGTGCCTGGAGTGAGGCCTCTGGAAACACCATATATTTT	CAWSEASGNTIYF
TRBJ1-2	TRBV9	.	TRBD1	TGTGCCAGCAGCGTAGCTACGGGTACAGGGGGCTATGGCTACACCTTC	CASSVATGTGGYGYTF
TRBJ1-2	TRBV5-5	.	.	TGTGCCAGCAGCTTGGAGGCGACACCACCAGGCTACACCTTC	CASSLEATPPGYTF
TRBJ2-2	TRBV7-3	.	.	TGTGCCAGCAGCCCGTGGGGGGCCGGGGAGCTGTTTTTT	CASSPWGAGELFF